The clone carrying this TCR beta chain was seen a few times. As yet, its antigen is unknown. Using immunoSEQ multiplex PCR, the repertoire was profiled, and TCRdb retains in-frame clones only, with some absent. The table shows about 380,000 clones, with around four fifths occurring only once. This record comes from a study of Ad26.COV2.S vaccination and SARS-CoV-2 variants. This CDR3 is built from 14 residues. Germline V gene data show CDR1 as MNHNY and CDR2 as SVGAGI (reference sequence). V trimming: 11 bases; J trimming: 0 bases; junction bases outside the gene matches: 8. Findings and caveats of the study: Post-vaccination breadth of spike-specific CD8+ and CD4+ T cell responses was reportedly substantial. Vaccinated individuals (as opposed to placebo recipients) had higher spike-specific TCR breadth. Researchers reported similar non-spike TCR breadth in vaccine and placebo recipients. There was a possibility that the TCR breadth and depth analyses underestimated total T cell responses.

The treatment was: some 20 received Ad26.COV2.S at low or high dose, single or two shots; several received placebo; per-sample allocation not given. On day 63 after the first injection, vaccine and placebo recipients gave samples. The chain joins TRBV6-6 to TRBJ1-2; 8 positions match TRBD1. The sample was peripheral blood, taken in a trial of Ad26.COV2.S vaccine versus placebo. This clonotype was sampled from a person aged 18-60 years who received the Ad26.COV2.S COVID-19 vaccine or a placebo. CDR3: CAGQGANSNYGYTF. The CDR3 DNA follows: TGTGCCGGGCAGGGGGCTAACTCTAACTATGGCTACACCTTC.